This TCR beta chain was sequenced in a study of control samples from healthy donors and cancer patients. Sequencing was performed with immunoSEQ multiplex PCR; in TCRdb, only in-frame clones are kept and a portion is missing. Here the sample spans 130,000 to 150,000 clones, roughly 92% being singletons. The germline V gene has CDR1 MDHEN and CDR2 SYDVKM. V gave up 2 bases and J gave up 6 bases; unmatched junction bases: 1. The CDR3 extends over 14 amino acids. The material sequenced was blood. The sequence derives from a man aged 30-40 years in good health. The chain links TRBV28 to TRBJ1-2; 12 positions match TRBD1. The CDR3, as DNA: TGTGCCAGCAGTTTAGGGACAGGGGGCGATGGCTACACCTTC. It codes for CASSLGTGGDGYTF.